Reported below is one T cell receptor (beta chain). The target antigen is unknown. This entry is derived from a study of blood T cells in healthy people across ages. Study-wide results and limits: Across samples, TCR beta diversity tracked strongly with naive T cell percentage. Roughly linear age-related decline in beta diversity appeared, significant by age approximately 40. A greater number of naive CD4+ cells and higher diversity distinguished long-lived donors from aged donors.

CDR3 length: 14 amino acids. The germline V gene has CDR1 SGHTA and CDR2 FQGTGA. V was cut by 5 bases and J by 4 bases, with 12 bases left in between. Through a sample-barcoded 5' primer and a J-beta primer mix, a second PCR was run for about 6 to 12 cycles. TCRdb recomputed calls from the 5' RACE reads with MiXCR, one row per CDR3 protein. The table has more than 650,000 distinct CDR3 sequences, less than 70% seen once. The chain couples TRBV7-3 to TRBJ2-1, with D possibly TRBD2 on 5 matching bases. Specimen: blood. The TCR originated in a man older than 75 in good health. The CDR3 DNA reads TGTGCCAGCAGCCCCACCGGGATGTACAATGAGCAGTTCTTC. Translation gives CASSPTGMYNEQFF.